The 24 T cell receptor beta chains given below trace back to one sample, sequenced in a study of T cell responses to AZD1222 COVID-19 vaccine. Some clones are missing from TCRdb's copy, which holds only in-frame ones; the method was immunoSEQ multiplex PCR. The sample lists approximately 120,000 clones, 88% occurring once. Here the sequenced sample was peripheral blood, taken on day 0 of AZD1222 vaccination. The origin of the receptors is an adult in good health.

The chain carries TRBV3-1 (or the pseudogene TRBV3-2) and TRBJ2-7; D is ambiguous. CDR1 LGHDT and CDR2 YNNKEL come from the germline V gene (reference sequence). V was shortened by 4 bases and J by 3 bases, with 4 bases between the two germline ends. The CDR3 has 11 amino acids. The CDR3 DNA sequence: TGTGCCAGCAGCCCCCTCTACGAGCAGTACTTC. Translated, it gives CASSPLYEQYF.

The chain couples TRBV4-3 to TRBJ1-2; D might be TRBD1 (6 bases). The V and J ends lost 3 bases and 4 bases respectively, with 9 bases between them. CDR3 length: 13 amino acids. Germline CDR1 LGHNA, CDR2 YSLEER. The CDR3 DNA sequence: TGCGCCAGCAGCCAGACACAGGGCTATGGCTACACCTTC. It codes for CASSQTQGYGYTF.

The chain uses TRBV18 and TRBJ1-3, with 11 bases fitting TRBD1. The junction had 2 bases not matched to a gene; V was cut back by 8 bases and J by 2 bases. There are 14 residues in the CDR3. Germline CDR1 is KGHSH and CDR2 is LQKENI. Here the CDR3 DNA reads TGTGCCAGCGGACAGGGGGCCACTGGAAACACCATATATTTT. Amino acids: CASGQGATGNTIYF.

The chain recombines TRBV3-1 (or the pseudogene TRBV3-2) with TRBJ1-2; D gene unclear. This CDR3 contains 12 residues. Germline V gives CDR1 LGHDT, CDR2 YNNKEL (reference sequence). The V end was cut by 1 base, the J end by 4 bases, with 4 bases between. The CDR3 reads CASSQVGYGYTF. The CDR3 DNA reads as TGTGCCAGCAGCCAAGTCGGCTATGGCTACACCTTC.

Here the CDR3 DNA reads TGTGCCAGCCTCGAGGGGGCTATGAACGAGCAGTACTTC. Protein: CASLEGAMNEQYF. This chain links TRBV2 with TRBJ2-7; 7 bases line up with TRBD1. The CDR3 consists of 13 residues. In germline, CDR1 is SNHLY, CDR2 FYNNEI. Germline trimming cut 8 bases from V and 5 bases from J; bases unmatched to any gene: 9.

J is TRBJ1-1 and V is TRBV28; D gene uncertain. Germline V gives CDR1 MDHEN, CDR2 SYDVKM. The ends were cut back, 4 bases at V and 11 bases at J, with 17 bases in the middle. The CDR3 sequence is 13 residues long. The CDR3: CASSWSGSSRAFF. CDR3 sequence (DNA): TGTGCCAGCAGTTGGTCAGGCTCCAGTCGGGCTTTCTTT.

The chain employs TRBV7-9 and TRBJ2-7, with D perhaps being TRBD1 or TRBD2 (6 bases each). CDR3 length: 14 amino acids. Germline loops: CDR1 SEHNR, CDR2 FQNEAQ (reference sequence). V was shortened by 3 bases and J by 5 bases, with 14 bases between the two germline ends. CDR3 loop: CASSLTGANDEQYF. CDR3 DNA: TGTGCCAGCAGCTTGACGGGGGCGAATGACGAGCAGTACTTC.

J is TRBJ1-3 and V is TRBV14; D may be TRBD1 (5 bases). Trimming removed 2 bases from V and 1 base from J, with 12 bases in between. The germline gives CDR1 SGHDN, CDR2 FVKESK. This CDR3 is 16 amino acids long. CDR3 amino acids: CASSQPGHGSGNTIYF. CDR3 coding DNA: TGTGCCAGCAGCCAACCCGGACATGGGTCTGGAAACACCATATATTTT.

The chain couples TRBV28 to TRBJ1-1; the D is unclear. The CDR3 runs to 15 residues. V lost 5 bases and J lost 2, with 15 bases in between. Germline CDR1 reads MDHEN; CDR2 reads SYDVKM. The CDR3 reads CASSTQHGINTEAFF. CDR3 nucleotide sequence: TGTGCCAGCAGTACCCAACACGGGATAAACACTGAAGCTTTCTTT.

The chain joins TRBV5-1 to TRBJ2-7; D is undetermined. CDR1 is SGHRS and CDR2 is YFSETQ in the germline V gene. Trimming stripped 6 bases from V and 2 bases from J, with 18 bases between. This CDR3 comprises 15 residues. The CDR3, as DNA: TGCGCCAGCACCCGAGAAGACCCGAGCACCTACGAGCAGTACTTC. It yields the protein CASTREDPSTYEQYF.

The chain carries TRBV4-3 and TRBJ1-6; D not certain. The V gene lost 4 bases and the J gene lost 6 bases, with 10 bases spanning the gap. Germline CDR1 is LGHNA and CDR2 is YSLEER. CDR3 length: 14 amino acids. The chain's CDR3 is CASSRGTSNSPLHF. CDR3 bases: TGCGCCAGCAGCCGAGGTACGAGTAATTCACCCCTCCACTTT.

The chain links TRBV14 to TRBJ2-3; D perhaps matches TRBD2 (6 bases). Germline V gene sequence: CDR1 SGHDN, CDR2 FVKESK. V lost 0 bases and J lost 6, with 22 bases in between. This CDR3 has 18 residues. The CDR3 region is CASSQDLALSGGDDTQYF. DNA for the CDR3: TGTGCCAGCAGCCAAGATCTCGCCCTTAGCGGCGGGGATGATACGCAGTATTTT.

This clone was seen a handful of times. The CDR3 protein is CASSFGSWDKNIQYF. The CDR3 nucleotides are TGTGCCAGCAGCTTTGGTAGTTGGGACAAAAACATTCAGTACTTC. V gene TRBV7-9 combines with J gene TRBJ2-4; D remains unclear. V was pared by 3 bases and J by 3 bases, with 12 bases between. The CDR3 extends over 15 amino acids. Per germline, CDR1 SEHNR and CDR2 FQNEAQ (reference sequence).

The chain joins TRBV7-8 to TRBJ1-5; 8 bases are shared with TRBD1. The CDR3 is 15 amino acids. Per germline, CDR1 SGHVS and CDR2 FQNEAQ. Trimming removed 2 bases from V and 6 bases from J; junction bases left unmatched: 6. The CDR3 DNA reads TGTGCCAGCAGCTTACGGCCAGGGGGCGGTCAGCCCCAGCATTTT. This codes for CASSLRPGGGQPQHF.

This rearrangement joins TRBV24-1 to TRBJ2-1; D is tentatively TRBD1 or TRBD2 (7 bases each). CDR3 length: 17 residues. Trimming took off 2 bases at V and 10 bases at J, with 23 bases between the two ends. The V gene's germline CDR1 is KGHDR and CDR2 SFDVKD. The CDR3 sequence is CATSDSPGQRTRMEQFF. The CDR3 coding sequence is TGTGCCACCAGTGATTCACCGGGACAGCGGACTAGGATGGAGCAGTTCTTC.

The chain couples TRBV2 to TRBJ2-2; TRBD1 or TRBD2 may be the D gene (6 bases each). Trimming took off 4 bases at V and 7 bases at J, with 19 bases between the two ends. CDR1 is SNHLY and CDR2 is FYNNEI in the germline V gene. The CDR3 has 16 residues. CDR3 region: CASSARGPRGNGELFF. For the CDR3, the DNA is TGTGCCAGCAGTGCCCGGGGGCCCAGAGGCAACGGGGAGCTGTTTTTT. Full variable domain (remainder filled in from reference TRBV2 and TRBJ2-2): EPEVTQTPSHQVTQMGQEVILRCVPISNHLYFYWYRQILGQKVEFLVSFYNNEISEKSEIFDDQFSVERPDGSNFTLKIRSTKLEDSAMYFCASSARGPRGNGELFFGEGSRLTVL.

The chain carries TRBV4-1 and TRBJ1-2; no reliable D call. CDR1 is MGHRA and CDR2 is YSYEKL in the germline V gene. The CDR3 length is 16 residues. V was clipped by 3 bases and J by 0 bases, with 14 bases between them. CDR3 loop: CASSHPRGTANYGYTF. As DNA, the CDR3 is TGCGCCAGCAGCCACCCCAGAGGTACAGCTAACTATGGCTACACCTTC.

This chain joins TRBV7-8 and TRBJ1-5, with 9 positions matching TRBD1. CDR1 SGHVS and CDR2 FQNEAQ come from the germline V gene. CDR3 length equals 17 residues. The trim removed 5 bases at V and 0 bases at J, leaving 8 bases unmatched. The CDR3 coding sequence is TGTGCCAGCAGCAGGGACAGGGCTCCCGTTAGCAATCAGCCCCAGCATTTT. Residues: CASSRDRAPVSNQPQHF.

The chain combines TRBV9 with TRBJ2-1, with 8 bases aligning to TRBD2. The CDR3 has 17 amino acids. V was clipped by 0 bases and J by 3 bases; unmatched bases: 8. Germline CDR1 reads SGDLS; CDR2 reads YYNGEE. CDR3 DNA sequence: TGTGCCAGCAGCGTAGCTGGGCGGGGGGCCGACTACAATGAGCAGTTCTTC. It specifies CASSVAGRGADYNEQFF.

Only a few counts were recorded for this clone. The V call is TRBV24-1, the J call TRBJ2-1; no reliable D call. CDR1 and CDR2 from the germline V gene are KGHDR and SFDVKD. The CDR3 is made up of 12 amino acids. Trimming pared 5 bases from V and 8 bases from J, leaving 9 bases between. CDR3 protein: CATSALGYEQFF. As DNA, the CDR3 is TGTGCCACCAGTGCCCTTGGTTATGAGCAGTTCTTC.

The chain has TRBV5-1 and TRBJ2-5; 7 positions agree with TRBD1. V dropped 7 bases and J dropped 3; count of bases not matched to a gene: 6. The CDR3 runs 13 residues. Germline V gene sequence: CDR1 SGHRS, CDR2 YFSETQ. CDR3 loop: CASGNTGEETQYF. Written as DNA, the CDR3 is TGCGCCAGCGGAAACACAGGGGAAGAGACCCAGTACTTC.

The V gene is TRBV30, the J gene TRBJ1-1; 7 bases are shared with TRBD1. CDR1 and CDR2 from the germline V gene are GTSNPN and SVGIG (reference sequence). The V gene end was trimmed by 2 bases and the J gene end by 3 bases; junction bases not matched to a gene: 3. CDR3 length: 13 amino acids. The CDR3 DNA is TGTGCCTGGAGTTATGGACAGGACACTGAAGCTTTCTTT. Amino acids: CAWSYGQDTEAFF.

This clone was counted only a few times. This chain links TRBV6-1 with TRBJ1-5; 10 positions match TRBD1. The CDR3 runs to 16 residues. CDR1 is MNHNS, CDR2 SASEGT, per germline. V shed 1 base and J 6 bases; nucleotides not matched to a gene: 6. Here the CDR3 DNA reads TGTGCCAGCAGTGAAGGGCCGGGACAGGGGATTCAGCCCCAGCATTTT. Translating gives CASSEGPGQGIQPQHF.

The rearrangement joins TRBV7-9 to TRBJ2-7, with TRBD2 identical over 7 bases. Germline CDR1 is SEHNR and CDR2 is FQNEAQ (reference sequence). The ends lost 7 bases at V and 2 bases at J; junction bases unmatched: 8. There are 14 residues in the CDR3. The CDR3 DNA reads as TGTGCCAGCAACTGGGAGGGCCCGGCCTACGAGCAGTACTTC. The encoded protein is CASNWEGPAYEQYF.